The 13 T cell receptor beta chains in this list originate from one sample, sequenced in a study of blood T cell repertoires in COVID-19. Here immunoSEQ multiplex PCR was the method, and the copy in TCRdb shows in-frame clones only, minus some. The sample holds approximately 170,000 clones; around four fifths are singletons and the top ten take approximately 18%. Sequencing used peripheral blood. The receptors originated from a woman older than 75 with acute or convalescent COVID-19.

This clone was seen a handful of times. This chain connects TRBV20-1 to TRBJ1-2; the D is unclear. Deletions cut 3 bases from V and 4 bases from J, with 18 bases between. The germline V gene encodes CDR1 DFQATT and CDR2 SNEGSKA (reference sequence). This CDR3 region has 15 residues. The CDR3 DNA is TGCAGTGCTAGTGGGAATTATGCAGGAACCTATGGCTACACCTTC. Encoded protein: CSASGNYAGTYGYTF.

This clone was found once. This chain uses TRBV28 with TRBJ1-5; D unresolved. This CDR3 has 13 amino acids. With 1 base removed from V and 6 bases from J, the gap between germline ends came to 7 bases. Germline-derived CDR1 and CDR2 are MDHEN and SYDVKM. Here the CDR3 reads CASSLSPVQPQHF. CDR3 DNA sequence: TGTGCCAGCAGTTTATCCCCGGTTCAGCCCCAGCATTTT.

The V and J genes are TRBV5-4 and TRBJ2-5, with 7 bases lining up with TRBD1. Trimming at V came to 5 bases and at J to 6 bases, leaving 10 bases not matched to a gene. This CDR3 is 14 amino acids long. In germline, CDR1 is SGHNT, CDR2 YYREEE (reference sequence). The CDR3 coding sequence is TGTGCCAGCAGATTGCAACAGGGGCAAAAGACCCAGTACTTC. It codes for CASRLQQGQKTQYF.

CDR3 sequence: CASSFAHRATNEKLFF. CDR3 nucleotides: TGTGCCAGTAGTTTCGCTCACAGGGCGACTAATGAAAAACTGTTTTTT. The rearrangement joins TRBV19 to TRBJ1-4; maybe TRBD1 (6 bases). This CDR3 is 16 amino acids long. V was trimmed by 5 bases and J by 2 bases, leaving 15 bases between them. Per the germline V gene, CDR1 is LNHDA and CDR2 is SQIVND (reference sequence).

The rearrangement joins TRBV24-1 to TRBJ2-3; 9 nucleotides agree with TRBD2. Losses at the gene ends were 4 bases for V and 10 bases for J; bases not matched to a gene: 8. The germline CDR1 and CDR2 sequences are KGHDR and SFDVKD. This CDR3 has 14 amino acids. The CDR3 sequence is CATSDPRGLAAQYF. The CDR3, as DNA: TGTGCCACCAGTGACCCTAGGGGACTAGCAGCGCAGTATTTT.

For the CDR3, the DNA is TGTGCCAGTAGTATTGGGGGGTGGACGAACACTGAAGCTTTCTTT. Translating it yields CASSIGGWTNTEAFF. The chain carries TRBV19 and TRBJ1-1, with a possible D match to TRBD1 (5 bases). This CDR3 is 15 amino acids long. Trimming cost V 3 bases and J 1 base, with 12 bases left between them. Germline CDR1 reads LNHDA; CDR2 reads SQIVND (reference sequence).

The CDR3 spells CASSPWNTGYAETQYF. DNA for the CDR3: TGTGCCAGCAGCCCTTGGAATACAGGTTACGCAGAGACCCAGTACTTC. The chain employs TRBV28 and TRBJ2-5, with D possibly TRBD1 on 5 matching bases. The germline gives CDR1 MDHEN, CDR2 SYDVKM. Trimming removed 6 bases from V and 4 bases from J, with 21 bases in between. The CDR3 has 16 residues.

The CDR3 is CASSLIGGGSPLHF. The CDR3 region has the DNA TGCGCCAGCAGCTTGATCGGGGGAGGTTCACCCCTCCACTTT. The chain links TRBV5-1 to TRBJ1-6; possible D gene TRBD1, 5 bases. Between the trimmed V and J ends, which lost 1 base and 9 bases, there was a span of 11 bases. CDR1 is SGHRS and CDR2 is YFSETQ in the germline V gene. The CDR3 spans 14 residues.

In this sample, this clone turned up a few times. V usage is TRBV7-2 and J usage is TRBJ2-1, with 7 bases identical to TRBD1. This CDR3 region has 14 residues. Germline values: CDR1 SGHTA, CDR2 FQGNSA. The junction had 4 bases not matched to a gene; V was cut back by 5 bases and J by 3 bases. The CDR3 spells CASSAGDSYNEQFF. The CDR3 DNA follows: TGTGCCAGCAGCGCTGGGGACAGCTACAATGAGCAGTTCTTC.

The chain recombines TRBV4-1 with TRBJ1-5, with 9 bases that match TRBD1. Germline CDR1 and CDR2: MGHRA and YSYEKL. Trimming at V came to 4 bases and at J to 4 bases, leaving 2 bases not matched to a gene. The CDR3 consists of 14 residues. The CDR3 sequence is CASSLGQGNQPQHF. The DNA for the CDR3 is TGCGCCAGCAGCCTGGGACAGGGAAATCAGCCCCAGCATTTT.

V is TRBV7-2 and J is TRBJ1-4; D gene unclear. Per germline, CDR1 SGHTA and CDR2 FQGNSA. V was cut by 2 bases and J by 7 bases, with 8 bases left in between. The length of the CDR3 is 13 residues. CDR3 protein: CASSLWLTEKLFF. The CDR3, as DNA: TGTGCCAGCAGCTTATGGCTCACTGAAAAACTGTTTTTT.

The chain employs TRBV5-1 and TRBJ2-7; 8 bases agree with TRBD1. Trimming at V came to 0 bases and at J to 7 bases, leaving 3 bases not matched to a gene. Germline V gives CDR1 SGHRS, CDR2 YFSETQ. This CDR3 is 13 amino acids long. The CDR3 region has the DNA TGCGCCAGCAGCTTGGACAGGGGGAGGGAGCAGTACTTC. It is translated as CASSLDRGREQYF. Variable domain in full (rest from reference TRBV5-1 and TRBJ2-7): KAGVTQTPRYLIKTRGQQVTLSCSPISGHRSVSWYQQTPGQGLQFLFEYFSETQRNKGNFPGRFSGRQFSNSRSEMNVSTLELGDSALYLCASSLDRGREQYFGPGTRLTVT.

The CDR3 loop reads CFGFKGAAGYTF. The CDR3 coding sequence is TGCTTCGGTTTCAAGGGGGCGGCAGGCTACACCTTC. This sequence joins TRBV29-1 and TRBJ1-2, with 7 positions matching TRBD1. The CDR3 loop spans 12 amino acids. CDR1 is SQVTM and CDR2 is ANQGSEA in the germline V gene.